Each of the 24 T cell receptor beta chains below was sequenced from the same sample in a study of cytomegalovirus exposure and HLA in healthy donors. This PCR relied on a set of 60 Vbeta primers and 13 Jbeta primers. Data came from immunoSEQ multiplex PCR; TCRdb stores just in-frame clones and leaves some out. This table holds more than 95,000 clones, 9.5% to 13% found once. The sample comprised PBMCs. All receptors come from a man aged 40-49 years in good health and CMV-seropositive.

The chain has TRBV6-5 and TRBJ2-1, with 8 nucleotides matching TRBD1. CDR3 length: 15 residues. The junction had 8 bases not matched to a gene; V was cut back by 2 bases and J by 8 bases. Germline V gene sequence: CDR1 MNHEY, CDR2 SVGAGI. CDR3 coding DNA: TGTGCCAGCAGTTACGTACAGGGGGTTTTAGATGAGCAGTTCTTC. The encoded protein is CASSYVQGVLDEQFF.

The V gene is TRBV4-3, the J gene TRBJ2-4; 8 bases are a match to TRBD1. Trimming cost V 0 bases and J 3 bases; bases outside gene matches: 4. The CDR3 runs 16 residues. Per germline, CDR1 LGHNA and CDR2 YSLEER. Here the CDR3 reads CASSQEQGVGKNIQYF. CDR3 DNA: TGCGCCAGCAGCCAAGAACAGGGGGTCGGCAAAAACATTCAGTACTTC.

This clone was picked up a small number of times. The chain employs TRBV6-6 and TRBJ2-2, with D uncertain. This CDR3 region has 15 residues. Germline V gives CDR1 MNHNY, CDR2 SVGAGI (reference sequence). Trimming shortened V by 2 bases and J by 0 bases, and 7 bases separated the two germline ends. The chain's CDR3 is CASSYVAANTGELFF. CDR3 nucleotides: TGTGCCAGCAGTTACGTCGCAGCGAACACCGGGGAGCTGTTTTTT.

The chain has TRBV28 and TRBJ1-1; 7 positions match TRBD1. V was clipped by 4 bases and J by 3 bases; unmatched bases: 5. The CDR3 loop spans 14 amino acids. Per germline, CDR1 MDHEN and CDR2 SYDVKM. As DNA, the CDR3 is TGTGCCAGCAGTTCCCAGCAGGGGGACACTGAAGCTTTCTTT. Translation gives CASSSQQGDTEAFF.

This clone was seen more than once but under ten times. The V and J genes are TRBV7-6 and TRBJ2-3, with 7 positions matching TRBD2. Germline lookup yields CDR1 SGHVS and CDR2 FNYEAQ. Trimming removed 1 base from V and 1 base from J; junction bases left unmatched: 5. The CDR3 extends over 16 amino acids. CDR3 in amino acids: CASSLGGGIGTDTQYF. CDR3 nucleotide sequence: TGTGCCAGCAGCTTAGGGGGGGGAATCGGCACAGATACGCAGTATTTT.

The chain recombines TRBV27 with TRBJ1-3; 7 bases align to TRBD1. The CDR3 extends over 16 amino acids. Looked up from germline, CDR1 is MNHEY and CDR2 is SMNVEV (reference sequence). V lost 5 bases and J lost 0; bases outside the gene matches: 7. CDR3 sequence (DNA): TGTGCCAGCAGTCCCGACAGGGTCTTCTCTGGAAACACCATATATTTT. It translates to CASSPDRVFSGNTIYF.

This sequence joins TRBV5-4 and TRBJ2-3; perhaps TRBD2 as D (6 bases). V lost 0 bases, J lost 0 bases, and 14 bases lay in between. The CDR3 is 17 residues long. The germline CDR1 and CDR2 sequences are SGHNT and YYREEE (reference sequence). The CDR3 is CASSLAQLARSTDTQYF. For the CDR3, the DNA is TGTGCCAGCAGCTTGGCCCAACTAGCTCGGAGCACAGATACGCAGTATTTT.

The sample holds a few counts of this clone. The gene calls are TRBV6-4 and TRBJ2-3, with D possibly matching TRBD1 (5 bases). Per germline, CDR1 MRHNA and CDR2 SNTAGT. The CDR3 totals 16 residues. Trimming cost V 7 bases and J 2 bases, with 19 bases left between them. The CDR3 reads CASTAQAGFDTDTQYF. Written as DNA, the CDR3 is TGTGCCAGCACCGCCCAGGCAGGGTTTGACACAGATACGCAGTATTTT.

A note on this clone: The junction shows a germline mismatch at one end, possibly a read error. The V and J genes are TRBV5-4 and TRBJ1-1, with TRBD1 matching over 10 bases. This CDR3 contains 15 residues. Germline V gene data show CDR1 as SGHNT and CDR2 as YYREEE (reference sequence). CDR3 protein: CASSPPGQGNTEAFF. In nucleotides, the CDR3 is TGTGCCAGCAGCCCGCCGGGACAGGGGAACACTGAGGCTTTCTTT.

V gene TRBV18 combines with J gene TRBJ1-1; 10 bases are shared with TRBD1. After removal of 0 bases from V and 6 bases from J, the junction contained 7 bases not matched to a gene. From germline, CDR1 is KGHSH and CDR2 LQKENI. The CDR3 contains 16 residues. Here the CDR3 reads CASSPPGQGRWAEAFF. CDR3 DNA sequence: TGTGCCAGCTCACCACCGGGACAGGGGCGGTGGGCTGAAGCTTTCTTT.

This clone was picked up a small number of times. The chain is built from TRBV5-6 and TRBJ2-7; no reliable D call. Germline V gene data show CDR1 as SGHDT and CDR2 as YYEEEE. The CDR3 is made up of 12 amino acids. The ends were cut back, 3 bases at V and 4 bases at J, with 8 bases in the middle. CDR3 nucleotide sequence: TGTGCCAGCAGCTCCGAGGAATACGAGCAGTACTTC. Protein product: CASSSEEYEQYF.

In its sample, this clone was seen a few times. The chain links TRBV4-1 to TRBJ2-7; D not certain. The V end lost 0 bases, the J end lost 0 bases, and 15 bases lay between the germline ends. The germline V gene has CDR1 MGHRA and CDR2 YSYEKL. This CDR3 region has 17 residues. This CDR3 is CASSQESYRISSYEQYF. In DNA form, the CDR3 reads TGCGCCAGCAGCCAAGAATCGTATCGAATCAGCTCCTACGAGCAGTACTTC.

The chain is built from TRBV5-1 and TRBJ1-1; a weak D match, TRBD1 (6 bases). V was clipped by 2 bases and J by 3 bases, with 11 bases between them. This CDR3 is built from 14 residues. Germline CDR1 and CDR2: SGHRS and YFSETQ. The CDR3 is CASSFGGGHTEAFF. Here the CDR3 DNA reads TGCGCCAGCAGCTTTGGGGGCGGGCACACTGAAGCTTTCTTT. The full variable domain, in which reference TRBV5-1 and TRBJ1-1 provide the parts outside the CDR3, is KAGVTQTPRYLIKTRGQQVTLSCSPISGHRSVSWYQQTPGQGLQFLFEYFSETQRNKGNFPGRFSGRQFSNSRSEMNVSTLELGDSALYLCASSFGGGHTEAFFGQGTRLTVV.

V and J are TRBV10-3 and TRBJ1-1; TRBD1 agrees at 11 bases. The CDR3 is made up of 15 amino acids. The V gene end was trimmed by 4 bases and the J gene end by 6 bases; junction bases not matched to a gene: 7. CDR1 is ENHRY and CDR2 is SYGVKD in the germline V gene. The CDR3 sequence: CAISVKGQGAAEAFF. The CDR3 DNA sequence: TGTGCCATCAGTGTAAAAGGACAGGGGGCTGCTGAAGCTTTCTTT.

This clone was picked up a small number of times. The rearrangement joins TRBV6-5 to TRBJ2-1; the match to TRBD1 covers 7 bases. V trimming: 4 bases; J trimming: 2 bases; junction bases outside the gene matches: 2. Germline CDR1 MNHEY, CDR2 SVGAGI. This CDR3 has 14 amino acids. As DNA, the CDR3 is TGTGCCAGCAGTTTGGGGACAGCCTACAATGAGCAGTTCTTC. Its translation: CASSLGTAYNEQFF.

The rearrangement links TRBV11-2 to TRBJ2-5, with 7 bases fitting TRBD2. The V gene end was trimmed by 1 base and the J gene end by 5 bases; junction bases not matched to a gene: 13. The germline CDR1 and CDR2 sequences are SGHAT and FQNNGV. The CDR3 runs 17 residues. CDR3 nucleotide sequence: TGTGCCAGCAGCTTAGCTGTAGGAGGAGTGGGGGGGGAGACCCAGTACTTC. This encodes CASSLAVGGVGGETQYF.

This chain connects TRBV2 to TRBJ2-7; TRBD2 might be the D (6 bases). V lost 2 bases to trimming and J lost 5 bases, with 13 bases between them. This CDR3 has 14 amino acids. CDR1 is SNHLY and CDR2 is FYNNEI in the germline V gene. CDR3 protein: CASSEQGRRDEQYF. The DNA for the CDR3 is TGTGCCAGCAGTGAACAGGGTAGGAGGGACGAGCAGTACTTC.

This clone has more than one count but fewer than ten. The CDR3 DNA reads as TGTGCCAGCAGCTTGGCAACCCAGGGGACCTACGAGCAGTACTTC. Translating gives CASSLATQGTYEQYF. V and J are TRBV5-4 and TRBJ2-7; tentatively, D is TRBD1 (6 bases). The CDR3 extends over 15 amino acids. Deletions cut 0 bases from V and 2 bases from J, with 12 bases between. Looked up from germline, CDR1 is SGHNT and CDR2 is YYREEE (reference sequence).

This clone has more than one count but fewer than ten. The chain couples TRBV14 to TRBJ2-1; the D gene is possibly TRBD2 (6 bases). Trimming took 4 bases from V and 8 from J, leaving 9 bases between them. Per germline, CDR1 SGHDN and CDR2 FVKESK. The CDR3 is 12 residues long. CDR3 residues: CASSPWGDEQFF. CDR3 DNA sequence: TGTGCCAGCAGCCCGTGGGGGGATGAGCAGTTCTTC.

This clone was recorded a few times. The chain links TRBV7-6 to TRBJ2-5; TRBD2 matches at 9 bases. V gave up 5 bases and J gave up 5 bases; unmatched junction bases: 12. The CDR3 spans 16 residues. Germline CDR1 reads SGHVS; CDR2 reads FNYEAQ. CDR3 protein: CASSPPPGLAGETQYF. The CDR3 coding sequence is TGTGCCAGCAGCCCCCCGCCGGGACTAGCTGGGGAGACCCAGTACTTC.

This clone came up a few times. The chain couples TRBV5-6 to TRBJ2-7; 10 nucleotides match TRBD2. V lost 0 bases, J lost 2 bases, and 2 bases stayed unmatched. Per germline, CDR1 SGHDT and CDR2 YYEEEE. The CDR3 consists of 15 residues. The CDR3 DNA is TGTGCCAGCAGCTTGGGACTAGCGGGTCCCTACGAGCAGTACTTC. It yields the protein CASSLGLAGPYEQYF.

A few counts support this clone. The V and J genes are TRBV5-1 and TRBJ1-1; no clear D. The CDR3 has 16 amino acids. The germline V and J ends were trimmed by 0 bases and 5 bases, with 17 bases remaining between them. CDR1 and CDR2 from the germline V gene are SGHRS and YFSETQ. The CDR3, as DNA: TGCGCCAGCAGCTTGGTAACCCTACGAGAGTGGACTGAAGCTTTCTTT. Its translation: CASSLVTLREWTEAFF. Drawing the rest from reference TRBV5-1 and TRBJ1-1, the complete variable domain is KAGVTQTPRYLIKTRGQQVTLSCSPISGHRSVSWYQQTPGQGLQFLFEYFSETQRNKGNFPGRFSGRQFSNSRSEMNVSTLELGDSALYLCASSLVTLREWTEAFFGQGTRLTVV.

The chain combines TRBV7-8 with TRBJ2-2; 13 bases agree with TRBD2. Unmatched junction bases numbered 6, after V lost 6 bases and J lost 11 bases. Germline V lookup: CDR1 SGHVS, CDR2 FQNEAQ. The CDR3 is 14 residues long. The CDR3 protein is CASRGLAGARELFF. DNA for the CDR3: TGTGCCAGCAGAGGACTAGCGGGAGCTCGCGAGCTGTTTTTT.

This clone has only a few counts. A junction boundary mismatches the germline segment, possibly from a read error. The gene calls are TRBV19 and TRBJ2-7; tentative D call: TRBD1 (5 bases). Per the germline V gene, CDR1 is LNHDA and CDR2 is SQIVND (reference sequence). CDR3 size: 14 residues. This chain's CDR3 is CASSSWGASYEQHF. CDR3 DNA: TGTGCCAGTAGTAGTTGGGGCGCAAGCTACGAGCAGCACTTC. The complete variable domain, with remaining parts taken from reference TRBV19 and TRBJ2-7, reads DGGITQSPKYLFRKEGQNVTLSCEQNLNHDAMYWYRQDPGQGLRLIYYSQIVNDFQKGDIAEGYSVSREKKESFPLTVTSAQKNPTAFYLCASSSWGASYEQHFGPGTRLTVT.